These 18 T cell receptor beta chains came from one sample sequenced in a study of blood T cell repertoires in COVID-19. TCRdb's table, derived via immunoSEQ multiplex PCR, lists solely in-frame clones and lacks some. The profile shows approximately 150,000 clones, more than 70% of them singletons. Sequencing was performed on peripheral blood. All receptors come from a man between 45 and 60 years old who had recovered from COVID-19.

CDR3 residues: CASSGPGTGGNEQFF. The CDR3 DNA sequence: TGTGCCAGCAGCGGACCCGGGACGGGGGGCAATGAGCAGTTCTTC. V is TRBV9 and J is TRBJ2-1; 7 bases align to TRBD2. CDR1 and CDR2 (germline): SGDLS, YYNGEE. CDR3 length: 15 residues. V dropped 3 bases and J dropped 6; count of bases not matched to a gene: 9.

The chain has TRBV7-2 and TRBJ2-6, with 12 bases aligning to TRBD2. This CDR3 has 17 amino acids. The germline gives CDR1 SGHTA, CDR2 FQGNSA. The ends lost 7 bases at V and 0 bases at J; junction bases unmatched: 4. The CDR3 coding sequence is TGTGCCAGCACAGGACTAGCGGGGTACTCTGGGGCCAACGTCCTGACTTTC. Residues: CASTGLAGYSGANVLTF.

CDR3 residues: CASSTPADRVSPLHF. The DNA of the CDR3 is TGTGCCAGTAGTACACCAGCGGACAGGGTATCACCCCTCCACTTT. The genes are TRBV19 and TRBJ1-6; 8 bases align to TRBD1. The CDR3 sequence is 15 residues long. V dropped 4 bases and J dropped 10; count of bases not matched to a gene: 9. The germline V gene has CDR1 LNHDA and CDR2 SQIVND (reference sequence).

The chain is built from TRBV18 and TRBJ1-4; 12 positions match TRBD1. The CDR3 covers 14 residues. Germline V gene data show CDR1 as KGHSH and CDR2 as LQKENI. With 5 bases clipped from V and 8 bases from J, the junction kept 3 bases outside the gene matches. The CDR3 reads CASSFGTGGEKLFF. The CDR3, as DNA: TGTGCCAGCTCATTCGGGACAGGGGGCGAAAAACTGTTTTTT. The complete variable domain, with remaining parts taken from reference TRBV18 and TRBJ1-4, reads NAGVMQNPRHLVRRRGQEARLRCSPMKGHSHVYWYRQLPEEGLKFMVYLQKENIIDESGMPKERFSAEFPKEGPSILRIQQVVRGDSAAYFCASSFGTGGEKLFFGSGTQLSVL.

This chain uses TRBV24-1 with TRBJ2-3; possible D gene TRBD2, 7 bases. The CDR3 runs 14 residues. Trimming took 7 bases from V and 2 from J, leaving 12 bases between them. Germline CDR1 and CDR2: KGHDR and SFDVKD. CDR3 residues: CATREGGFTDTQYF. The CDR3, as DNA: TGTGCCACCAGGGAGGGGGGGTTCACAGATACGCAGTATTTT.

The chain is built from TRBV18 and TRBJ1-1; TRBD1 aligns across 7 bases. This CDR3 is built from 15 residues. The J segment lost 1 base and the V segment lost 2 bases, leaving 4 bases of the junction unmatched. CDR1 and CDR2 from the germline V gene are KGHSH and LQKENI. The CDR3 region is CASSPTQGENTEAFF. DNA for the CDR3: TGTGCCAGCTCACCAACTCAGGGGGAGAACACTGAAGCTTTCTTT.

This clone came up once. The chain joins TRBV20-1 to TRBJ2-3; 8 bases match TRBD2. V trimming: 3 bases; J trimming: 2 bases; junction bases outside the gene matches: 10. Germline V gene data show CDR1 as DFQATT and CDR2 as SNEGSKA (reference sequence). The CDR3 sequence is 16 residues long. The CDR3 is CSASITSGKITDTQYF. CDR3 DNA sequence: TGCAGTGCTAGTATAACTAGCGGAAAAATCACAGATACGCAGTATTTT.

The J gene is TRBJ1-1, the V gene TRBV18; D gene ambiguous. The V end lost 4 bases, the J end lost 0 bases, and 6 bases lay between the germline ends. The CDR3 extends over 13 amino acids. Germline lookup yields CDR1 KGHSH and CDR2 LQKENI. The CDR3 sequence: CASSLQMNTEAFF. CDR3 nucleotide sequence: TGTGCCAGCTCACTACAGATGAACACTGAAGCTTTCTTT.

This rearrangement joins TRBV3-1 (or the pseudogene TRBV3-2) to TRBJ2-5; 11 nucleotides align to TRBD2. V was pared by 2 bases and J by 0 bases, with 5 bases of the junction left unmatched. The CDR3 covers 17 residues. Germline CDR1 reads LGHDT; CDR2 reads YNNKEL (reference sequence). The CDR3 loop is CASSQTPSGGYQETQYF. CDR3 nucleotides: TGTGCCAGCAGCCAAACCCCTAGCGGGGGGTACCAAGAGACCCAGTACTTC.

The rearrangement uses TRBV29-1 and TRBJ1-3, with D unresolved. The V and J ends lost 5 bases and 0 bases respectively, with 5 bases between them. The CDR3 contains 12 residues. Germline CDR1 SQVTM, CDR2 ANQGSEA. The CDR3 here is CSVLSSGNTIYF. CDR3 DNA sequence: TGCAGCGTTCTAAGCTCTGGAAACACCATATATTTT.

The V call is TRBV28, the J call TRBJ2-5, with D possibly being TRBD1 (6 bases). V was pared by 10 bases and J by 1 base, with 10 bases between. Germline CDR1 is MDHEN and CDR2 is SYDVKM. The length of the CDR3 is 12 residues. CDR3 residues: CATFRGQETQYF. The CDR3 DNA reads TGTGCCACCTTCAGGGGCCAAGAGACCCAGTACTTC. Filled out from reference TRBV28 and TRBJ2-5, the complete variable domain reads DVKVTQSSRYLVKRTGEKVFLECVQDMDHENMFWYRQDPGLGLRLIYFSYDVKMKEKGDIPEGYSVSREKKERFSLILESASTNQTSMYLCATFRGQETQYFGPGTRLLVL.

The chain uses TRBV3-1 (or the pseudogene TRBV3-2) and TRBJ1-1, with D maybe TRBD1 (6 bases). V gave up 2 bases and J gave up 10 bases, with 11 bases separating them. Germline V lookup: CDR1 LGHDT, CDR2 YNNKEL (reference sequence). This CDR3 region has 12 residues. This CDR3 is CASSQIGGAAFF. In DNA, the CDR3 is TGTGCCAGCAGCCAAATAGGGGGAGCAGCTTTCTTT.

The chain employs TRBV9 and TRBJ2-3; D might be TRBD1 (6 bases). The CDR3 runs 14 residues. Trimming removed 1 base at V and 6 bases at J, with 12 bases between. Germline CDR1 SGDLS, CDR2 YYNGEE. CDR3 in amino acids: CASSVLQGADTQYF. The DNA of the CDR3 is TGTGCCAGCAGCGTATTACAGGGTGCCGATACGCAGTATTTT.

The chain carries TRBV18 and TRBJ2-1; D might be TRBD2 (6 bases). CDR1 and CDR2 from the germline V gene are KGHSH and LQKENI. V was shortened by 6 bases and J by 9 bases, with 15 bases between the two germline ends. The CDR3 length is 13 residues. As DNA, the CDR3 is TGTGCCAGCTCCGAGACTAGTGTGGCTGAGCAGTTCTTC. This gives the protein CASSETSVAEQFF. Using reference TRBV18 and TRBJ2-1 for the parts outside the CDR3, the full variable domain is NAGVMQNPRHLVRRRGQEARLRCSPMKGHSHVYWYRQLPEEGLKFMVYLQKENIIDESGMPKERFSAEFPKEGPSILRIQQVVRGDSAAYFCASSETSVAEQFFGPGTRLTVL.

The DNA of the CDR3 is TGTGCCAGCAGCTCCCAACCTCATAGCGGGGGGGTTGATGAGCAGTTCTTC. This codes for CASSSQPHSGGVDEQFF. V gene TRBV7-3 combines with J gene TRBJ2-1; TRBD2 matches at 11 bases. V lost 4 bases, J lost 8 bases, and 13 bases stayed unmatched. CDR1 SGHTA and CDR2 FQGTGA come from the germline V gene. CDR3 length equals 17 residues.

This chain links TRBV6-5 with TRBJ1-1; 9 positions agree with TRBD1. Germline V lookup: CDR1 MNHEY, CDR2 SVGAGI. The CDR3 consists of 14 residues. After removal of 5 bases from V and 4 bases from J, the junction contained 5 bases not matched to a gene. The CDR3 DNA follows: TGTGCCAGCAGTCGACAGGGGGGGGGCACTGAAGCTTTCTTT. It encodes CASSRQGGGTEAFF.

CDR3 region: CASSLYGLTQETQYF. CDR3 nucleotides: TGTGCCAGCAGCTTATATGGACTCACCCAAGAGACCCAGTACTTC. This chain links TRBV7-3 with TRBJ2-5; D is possibly TRBD2 (5 bases). Germline CDR1 SGHTA, CDR2 FQGTGA. V dropped 2 bases and J dropped 1 base, with 11 bases sitting between them. This CDR3 contains 15 residues.

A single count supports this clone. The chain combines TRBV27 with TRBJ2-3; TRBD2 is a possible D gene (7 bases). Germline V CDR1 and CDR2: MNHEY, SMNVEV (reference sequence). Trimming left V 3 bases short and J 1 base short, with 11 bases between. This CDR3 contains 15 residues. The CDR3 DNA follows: TGTGCCAGCAGTTTTGAGGGGGGGGGCACAGATACGCAGTATTTT. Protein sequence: CASSFEGGGTDTQYF.